The rows below give T cell receptor beta chains drawn from one sample of a study of cytomegalovirus exposure and HLA in healthy donors. Here immunoSEQ multiplex PCR was the method, and the copy in TCRdb shows in-frame clones only, minus some. The sample yields roughly 65,000 clones, almost 70% seen once. Input material: PBMCs. These receptors came from a man aged 35-49 years in good health and CMV-seropositive. CDR3s include the opening cysteine and the closing phenylalanine or tryptophan. A D gene is named only where the DNA matches it firmly. Size values are once, few and many counts, or a class for expanded clones, and some rows have none.

j_gene | abundance | d_gene | v_gene | CDR3aa | CDR3nt
TRBJ2-5 | NA | NA | TRBV7-9 | CASSLAPYLQETQYF | TGTGCCAGCAGCTTAGCCCCTTATCTCCAAGAGACCCAGTACTTC
TRBJ2-5 | NA | NA | TRBV5-4 | CASSRSRGQETQYF | TGTGCCAGCAGTCGCTCGCGGGGTCAAGAGACCCAGTACTTC
TRBJ2-7 | NA | TRBD1 | TRBV11-2 | CASSIGQGAGEQYF | TGTGCCAGCAGTATAGGGCAGGGGGCTGGGGAGCAGTACTTC
TRBJ2-7 | NA | TRBD2 | TRBV5-1 | CASSGGTGGGREQYF | TGCGCCAGCAGCGGGGGGACTGGCGGGGGGCGGGAGCAGTACTTC
TRBJ1-1 | NA | TRBD1 | TRBV10-3 | CAINDRGRTEAFF | TGTGCCATCAACGACAGGGGCCGGACTGAAGCTTTCTTT
TRBJ1-3 | NA | TRBD1 | TRBV27 | CASSPAGQGSGNTIYF | TGTGCCAGCAGTCCAGCGGGACAGGGCTCTGGAAACACCATATATTTT
TRBJ2-3 | NA | NA | TRBV7-9 | CASSYYGSDTQYF | TGTGCCAGCAGCTATTACGGGTCAGATACGCAGTATTTT
TRBJ2-7 | NA | NA | TRBV27 | CASSLGTGPYEQYF | TGTGCCAGCAGCTTGGGAACAGGACCCTACGAGCAGTACTTC
TRBJ2-1 | NA | NA | TRBV21-1 | CASRYPGHWVEQFF | TGTGCCAGCAGATACCCGGGACATTGGGTGGAGCAGTTCTTC
TRBJ1-5 | NA | NA | TRBV6-1 | CASSGQTNSNQPQHF | TGTGCCAGCAGTGGACAGACGAATAGCAATCAGCCCCAGCATTTT
TRBJ2-5 | few | NA | TRBV29-1 | CSVDLSSETQYF | TGCAGCGTTGATTTAAGTAGTGAGACCCAGTACTTC
TRBJ2-7 | NA | NA | TRBV10-3 | CAIAYRDEQYF | TGTGCCATCGCCTACAGGGACGAGCAGTACTTC
TRBJ1-1 | NA | NA | TRBV19 | CASRKDGLNTEAFF | TGTGCCAGTAGGAAAGACGGACTAAACACTGAAGCTTTCTTT
TRBJ1-1 | NA | TRBD1 | TRBV9 | CASSVGGGQGSTEAFF | TGTGCCAGCAGCGTAGGGGGAGGACAGGGGTCCACTGAAGCTTTCTTT
TRBJ2-7 | NA | TRBD2 | TRBV6-5 | CASSYSLAGGYEQYF | TGTGCCAGCAGTTACTCCCTAGCGGGAGGCTACGAGCAGTACTTC
TRBJ2-5 | NA | NA | TRBV19 | CASSIPHSQETQYF | TGTGCCAGTAGTATTCCGCACAGCCAAGAGACCCAGTACTTC
TRBJ1-3 | NA | NA | TRBV29-1 | CSVTTGSTFGNTIYF | TGCAGCGTAACAACCGGGTCGACGTTTGGAAACACCATATATTTT
TRBJ2-3 | NA | NA | TRBV19 | CASTDSKSTDTQYF | TGTGCCAGTACGGACTCCAAAAGCACAGATACGCAGTATTTT
TRBJ2-7 | NA | TRBD1 | TRBV28 | CASSLYQGASYEQYF | TGTGCCAGCAGTTTATATCAGGGGGCGTCCTACGAGCAGTACTTC
TRBJ1-1 | NA | NA | TRBV7-2 | CASSSRGFTEAFF | TGTGCCAGCAGCTCCAGGGGATTCACTGAAGCTTTCTTT
TRBJ1-4 | NA | TRBD1 | TRBV30 | CAWRPGTGGSNEKLFF | TGTGCCTGGAGGCCCGGGACAGGGGGTTCTAATGAAAAACTGTTTTTT
TRBJ1-5 | NA | NA | TRBV7-2 | CASSPDAGAEQPQHF | TGTGCCAGCAGCCCGGACGCGGGGGCAGAGCAGCCCCAGCATTTT
TRBJ2-3 | NA | TRBD2 | TRBV30 | CAWNAGGVYTQYF | TGTGCCTGGAACGCGGGGGGGGTATATACGCAGTATTTT
TRBJ2-1 | once | TRBD1 | TRBV7-9 | CASRTGTGIYEQFF | TGTGCCAGCAGAACCGGGACAGGCATCTATGAGCAGTTCTTC
TRBJ1-2 | NA | NA | TRBV6-5 | CASREDSYPRGYTF | TGTGCCAGCAGGGAGGACAGCTACCCCCGAGGCTACACCTTC
TRBJ2-3 | NA | TRBD1 | TRBV19 | CASSPPAGGSGTDTQYF | TGTGCCAGTAGCCCCCCCGCAGGGGGCTCGGGCACAGATACGCAGTATTTT
TRBJ2-5 | NA | TRBD2 | TRBV5-1 | CASSEPSGGQETQYF | TGCGCCAGCAGCGAACCTAGCGGGGGGCAAGAGACCCAGTACTTC
TRBJ2-5 | NA | NA | TRBV14 | CASSLGALGTQYF | TGTGCCAGCAGCCTCGGAGCTCTCGGGACCCAGTACTTC
TRBJ2-7 | NA | TRBD2 | TRBV7-2 | CASSQLAGGFYEQYF | TGTGCCAGCAGCCAACTAGCGGGGGGCTTCTACGAGCAGTACTTC
TRBJ2-1 | few | TRBD1 | TRBV6-5 | CASSYPGTGGINEQFF | TGTGCCAGCAGTTATCCCGGGACAGGGGGAATCAATGAGCAGTTCTTC
TRBJ1-2 | NA | NA | TRBV14 | CASSQGPGLYGYTF | TGTGCCAGCAGCCAAGGCCCAGGGCTCTATGGCTACACCTTC
TRBJ2-3 | NA | NA | TRBV30 | CAWSVSAADTQYF | TGTGCCTGGAGTGTATCGGCGGCAGATACGCAGTATTTT
TRBJ2-1 | NA | TRBD2 | TRBV19 | CASSRTSGSTSYNEQFF | TGTGCCAGTAGTAGGACTAGCGGGAGTACGTCCTACAATGAGCAGTTCTTC
TRBJ2-2 | NA | NA | TRBV28 | CASSLWGTIDTGELFF | TGTGCCAGCAGTTTATGGGGGACAATCGACACCGGGGAGCTGTTTTTT
TRBJ1-6 | NA | TRBD1 | TRBV10-3 | CAISAGTGVLALHF | TGTGCCATCAGTGCAGGGACAGGGGTTCTGGCCCTCCACTTT